One sample yielded the 15 T cell receptor beta chains listed below, sequenced in a study of blood T cell repertoires in COVID-19 (TCRdb year 2020). Libraries came from the immunoSEQ multiplex PCR assay. TCRdb took this table from immuneACCESS and kept in-frame rearrangements with V and J called. Such tables lack part of the clones; where checked against another copy, unresolved V genes explain under half of the gap, and the rest is unexplained. This sample lists 200,000 or so clones; about 80% were detected once. The top ten hold approximately 1.4% of the sample. The sequenced sample was PBMCs or T cells enriched from blood (not recorded which). The receptor set was obtained from a woman in her 40s with acute COVID-19.

CDR3 loop: CASSLVGQGGWNEQFF. For the CDR3, the DNA is TGTGCCAGCAGCTTGGTGGGACAGGGGGGCTGGAATGAGCAGTTCTTC. The J gene is TRBJ2-1, the V gene TRBV5-6, with 11 positions matching TRBD1. The CDR3 extends over 16 amino acids. Germline CDR1 reads SGHDT; CDR2 reads YYEEEE. V was pared by 0 bases and J by 7 bases, with 6 bases of the junction left unmatched.

This chain uses TRBV5-5 with TRBJ1-1; 7 bases line up with TRBD1. With 4 bases clipped from V and 11 bases from J, the junction kept 5 bases outside the gene matches. The CDR3 runs to 11 residues. The germline V gene encodes CDR1 SGHKS and CDR2 YYEKEE (reference sequence). The CDR3 nucleotides are TGTGCCAGCAGCAATGACAGGGTGGCTTTCTTT. It translates to CASSNDRVAFF.

V is TRBV19 and J is TRBJ2-1, with 10 nucleotides matching TRBD2. Losses at the gene ends were 5 bases for V and 7 bases for J; bases not matched to a gene: 8. This CDR3 is built from 15 residues. CDR1 and CDR2 (germline): LNHDA, SQIVND (reference sequence). This chain's CDR3 is CASSLLAGGRNEQFF. The CDR3 DNA reads as TGTGCCAGTAGTTTGTTAGCGGGAGGAAGGAATGAGCAGTTCTTC.

The CDR3 sequence is CATGQSFIEQYF. Written as DNA, the CDR3 is TGTGCCACAGGCCAGAGTTTTATCGAGCAGTACTTC. This rearrangement joins TRBV2 to TRBJ2-7, with D unresolved. In germline, CDR1 is SNHLY, CDR2 FYNNEI. Trimming stripped 10 bases from V and 6 bases from J, with 16 bases between. The CDR3 sequence is 12 residues long.

This clone showed up just once. The J gene is TRBJ2-5, the V gene TRBV18; TRBD1 is a possible D gene (6 bases). CDR1 is KGHSH and CDR2 is LQKENI in the germline V gene. Trimming cost V 3 bases and J 7 bases, with 15 bases left between them. This CDR3 contains 14 residues. The CDR3, as DNA: TGTGCCAGCTCACCTGGAAATGGGGGCACGACCCAGTACTTC. Translated: CASSPGNGGTTQYF.

The CDR3 DNA is TGTGCCAGCAGCCACAAGACTGCGAGCTCCTACGAGCAGTACTTC. It yields the protein CASSHKTASSYEQYF. The V and J genes are TRBV4-2 and TRBJ2-7; D remains ambiguous. V was trimmed by 3 bases and J by 0 bases, leaving 12 bases between them. CDR3 size: 15 residues. The germline V gene has CDR1 LGHNA and CDR2 YNFKEQ.

The V and J genes are TRBV5-5 and TRBJ1-5; 10 bases are shared with TRBD1. The germline V gene has CDR1 SGHKS and CDR2 YYEKEE (reference sequence). The V and J ends lost 0 bases and 7 bases, in that order; junction bases with no gene match: 4. This CDR3 contains 15 residues. This CDR3 is CASSLAGQGKQPQHF. The DNA for the CDR3 is TGTGCCAGCAGCTTGGCGGGACAGGGGAAACAGCCCCAGCATTTT.

This clone was detected only a few times. The chain employs TRBV19 and TRBJ1-5, with D possibly matching TRBD1 (5 bases). The V end lost 3 bases, the J end lost 7 bases, and 10 bases lay between the germline ends. Per the germline V gene, CDR1 is LNHDA and CDR2 is SQIVND (reference sequence). The CDR3 has 13 amino acids. In DNA, the CDR3 is TGTGCCAGTAGTATGTTGCAGGGCCAGCCCCAGCATTTT. Translation: CASSMLQGQPQHF.

This sequence joins TRBV6-2 or TRBV6-3 and TRBJ2-2, with D tentatively TRBD1 (6 bases). The CDR3 runs 15 residues. CDR1 is MNHEY, CDR2 SVGEGT, per germline. The V end lost 5 bases, the J end lost 1 base, and 11 bases lay between the germline ends. CDR3 DNA sequence: TGTGCCAGCAGTAACAGGGCTTTGAACACCGGGGAGCTGTTTTTT. Encoded protein: CASSNRALNTGELFF.

Details on this clone: The DNA is left out, because the CDR3 cannot be placed on it with certainty; the CDR3 is given as TCRdb lists it. The genes are TRBV30 and TRBJ1-2; the DNA was not used to check the table's D call, TRBD1. Germline loops: CDR1 GTSNPN, CDR2 SVGIG (reference sequence). From its first to its last residue, the CDR3 has 13 amino acids. CDR3: CAWAPGTGGGSTF.

The chain carries TRBV5-5 and TRBJ1-2; a weak D match, TRBD1 (6 bases). From germline, CDR1 is SGHKS and CDR2 YYEKEE (reference sequence). The V end was cut by 4 bases, the J end by 4 bases, with 17 bases between. The CDR3 runs to 15 residues. The CDR3 sequence is CASSQLLTGIYGYTF. The DNA of the CDR3 is TGTGCCAGCAGCCAACTCCTAACAGGGATCTATGGCTACACCTTC. The variable domain in full, completed from reference TRBV5-5 and TRBJ1-2, reads DAGVTQSPTHLIKTRGQQVTLRCSPISGHKSVSWYQQVLGQGPQFIFQYYEKEERGRGNFPDRFSARQFPNYSSELNVNALLLGDSALYLCASSQLLTGIYGYTFGSGTRLTVV.

The rearrangement links TRBV25-1 to TRBJ2-1; TRBD2 aligns across 9 bases. This CDR3 spans 15 amino acids. V shed 3 bases and J 8 bases; nucleotides not matched to a gene: 8. Germline CDR1 reads MGHDK; CDR2 reads SYGVNS. The CDR3 reads CASSEGSGRTYEQFF. The CDR3 DNA reads as TGTGCCAGCAGTGAGGGTAGCGGGAGAACGTATGAGCAGTTCTTC.

This rearrangement joins TRBV19 to TRBJ1-4; tentatively, D is TRBD1 (5 bases). Germline V gene data show CDR1 as LNHDA and CDR2 as SQIVND (reference sequence). Between the trimmed V and J ends, which lost 5 bases and 5 bases, there was a span of 12 bases. The CDR3 is 14 residues long. CDR3 amino acids: CASSWQGMNEKLFF. In DNA form, the CDR3 reads TGTGCCAGTAGTTGGCAGGGCATGAATGAAAAACTGTTTTTT.

The chain joins TRBV6-1 to TRBJ2-1, with D perhaps TRBD1 (5 bases). The CDR3 loop spans 18 amino acids. Germline V gives CDR1 MNHNS, CDR2 SASEGT. V shed 0 bases and J shed 6 bases, with 21 bases lying between them. The CDR3 here is CASSEAHFRQGLVNEQFF. The DNA of the CDR3 is TGTGCCAGCAGTGAAGCTCATTTTCGCCAGGGTCTCGTCAATGAGCAGTTCTTC.

The CDR3 reads CASSIEPGASYEQYF. The CDR3 DNA reads as TGTGCCAGTAGTATCGAACCAGGGGCCTCCTACGAGCAGTACTTC. The chain joins TRBV19 to TRBJ2-7; perhaps TRBD1 as D (6 bases). The CDR3 totals 15 residues. The V gene lost 3 bases and the J gene lost 0 bases, with 12 bases spanning the gap. Germline loops: CDR1 LNHDA, CDR2 SQIVND (reference sequence).